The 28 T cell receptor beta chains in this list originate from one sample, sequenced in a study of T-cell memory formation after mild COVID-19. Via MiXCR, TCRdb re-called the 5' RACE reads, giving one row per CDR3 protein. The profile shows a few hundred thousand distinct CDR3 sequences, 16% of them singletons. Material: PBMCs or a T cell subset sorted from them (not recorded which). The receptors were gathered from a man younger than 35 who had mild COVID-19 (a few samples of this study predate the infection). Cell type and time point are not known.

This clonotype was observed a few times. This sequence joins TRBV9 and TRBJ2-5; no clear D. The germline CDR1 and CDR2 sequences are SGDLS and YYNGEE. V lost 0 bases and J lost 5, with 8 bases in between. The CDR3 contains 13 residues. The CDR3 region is CASSVAVRETQYF. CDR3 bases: TGTGCCAGCAGCGTAGCGGTTCGGGAGACCCAGTACTTC.

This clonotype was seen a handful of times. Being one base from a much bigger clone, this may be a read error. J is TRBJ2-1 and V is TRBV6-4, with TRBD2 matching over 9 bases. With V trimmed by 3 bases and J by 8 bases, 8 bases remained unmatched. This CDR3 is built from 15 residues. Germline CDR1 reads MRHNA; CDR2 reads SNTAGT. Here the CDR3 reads CASSETCGGAHEQFF. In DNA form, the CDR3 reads TGTGCCAGCAGTGAAACTTGCGGGGGGGCACATGAGCAGTTCTTC.

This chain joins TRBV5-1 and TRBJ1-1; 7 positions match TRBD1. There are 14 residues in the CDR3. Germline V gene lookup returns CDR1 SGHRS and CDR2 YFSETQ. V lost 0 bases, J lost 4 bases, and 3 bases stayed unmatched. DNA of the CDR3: TGCGCCAGCAGCTTGGAGGGGGCGGGCACTGAAGCTTTCTTT. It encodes CASSLEGAGTEAFF.

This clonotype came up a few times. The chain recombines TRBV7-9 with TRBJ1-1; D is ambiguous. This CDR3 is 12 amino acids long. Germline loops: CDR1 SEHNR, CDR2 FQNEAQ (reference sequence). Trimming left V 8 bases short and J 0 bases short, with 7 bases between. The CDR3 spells CASGSMNTEAFF. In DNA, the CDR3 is TGTGCCAGCGGGAGTATGAACACTGAAGCTTTCTTT.

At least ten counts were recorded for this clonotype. CDR3 sequence reads: CASSRRQPLSNQPQHF. DNA for the CDR3: TGTGCCAGCAGTAGAAGGCAGCCCCTTTCTAATCAGCCCCAGCATTTT. V usage is TRBV28 and J usage is TRBJ1-5; the D is unclear. Looked up from germline, CDR1 is MDHEN and CDR2 is SYDVKM. The CDR3 consists of 16 residues. V was shortened by 5 bases and J by 4 bases, with 18 bases between the two germline ends.

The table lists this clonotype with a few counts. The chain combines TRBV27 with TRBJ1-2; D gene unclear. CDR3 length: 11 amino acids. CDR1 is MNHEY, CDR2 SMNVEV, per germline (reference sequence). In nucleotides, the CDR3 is TGTGCGACTCGTACAAGTTATGGCTACACCTTC. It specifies CATRTSYGYTF.

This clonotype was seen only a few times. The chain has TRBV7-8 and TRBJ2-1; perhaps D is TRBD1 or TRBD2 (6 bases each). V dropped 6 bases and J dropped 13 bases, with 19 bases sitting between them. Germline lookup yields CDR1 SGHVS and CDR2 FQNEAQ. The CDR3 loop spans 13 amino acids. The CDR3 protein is CASRPRGGDNQFF. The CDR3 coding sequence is TGTGCCAGCAGACCGCGGGGTGGGGACAATCAGTTCTTC.

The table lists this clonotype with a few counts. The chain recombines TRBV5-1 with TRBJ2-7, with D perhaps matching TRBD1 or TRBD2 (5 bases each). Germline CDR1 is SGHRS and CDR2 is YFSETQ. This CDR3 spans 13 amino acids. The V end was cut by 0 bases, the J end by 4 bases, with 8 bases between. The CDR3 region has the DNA TGCGCCAGCAGCTTGGAAGGGGAGTACGAGCAGTACTTC. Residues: CASSLEGEYEQYF.

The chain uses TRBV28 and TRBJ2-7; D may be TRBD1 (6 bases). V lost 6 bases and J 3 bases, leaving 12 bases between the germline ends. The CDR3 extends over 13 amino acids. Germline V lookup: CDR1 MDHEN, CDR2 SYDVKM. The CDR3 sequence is CASSRQASYEQYV. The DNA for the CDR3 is TGTGCCAGCAGCCGACAGGCGAGCTACGAGCAGTACGTC.

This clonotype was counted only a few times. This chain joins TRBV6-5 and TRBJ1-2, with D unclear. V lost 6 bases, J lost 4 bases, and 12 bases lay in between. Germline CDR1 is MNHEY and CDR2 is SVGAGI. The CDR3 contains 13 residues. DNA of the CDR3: TGTGCCAGCAGCGCTACTAGAAGCTATGGCTACACCTTC. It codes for CASSATRSYGYTF.

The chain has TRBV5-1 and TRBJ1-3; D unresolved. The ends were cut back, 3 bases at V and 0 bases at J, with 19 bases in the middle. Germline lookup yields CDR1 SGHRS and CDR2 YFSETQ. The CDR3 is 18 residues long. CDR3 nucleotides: TGCGCCAGCAGCTATTACCCTACCGGGCCATCCTCTGGAAACACCATATATTTT. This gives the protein CASSYYPTGPSSGNTIYF. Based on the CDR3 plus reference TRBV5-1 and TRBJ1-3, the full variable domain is KAGVTQTPRYLIKTRGQQVTLSCSPISGHRSVSWYQQTPGQGLQFLFEYFSETQRNKGNFPGRFSGRQFSNSRSEMNVSTLELGDSALYLCASSYYPTGPSSGNTIYFGEGSWLTVV.

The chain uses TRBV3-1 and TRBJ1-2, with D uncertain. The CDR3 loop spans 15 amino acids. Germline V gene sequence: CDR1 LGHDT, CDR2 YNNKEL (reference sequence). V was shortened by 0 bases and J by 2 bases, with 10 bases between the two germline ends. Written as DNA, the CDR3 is TGTGCCAGCAGCCAAGAAGCTGTACTAAACTATGGCTACACCTTC. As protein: CASSQEAVLNYGYTF.

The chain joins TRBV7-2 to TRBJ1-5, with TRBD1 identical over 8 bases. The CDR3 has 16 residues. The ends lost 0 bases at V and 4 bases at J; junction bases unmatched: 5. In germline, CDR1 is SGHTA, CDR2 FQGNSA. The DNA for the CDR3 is TGTGCCAGCAGCTTAGCGCTCCGGACAGGGAATCAGCCCCAGCATTTT. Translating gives CASSLALRTGNQPQHF.

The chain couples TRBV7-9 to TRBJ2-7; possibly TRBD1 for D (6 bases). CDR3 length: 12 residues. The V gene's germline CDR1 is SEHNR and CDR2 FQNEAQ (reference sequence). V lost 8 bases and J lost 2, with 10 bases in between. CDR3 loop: CASGRQAYEQYF. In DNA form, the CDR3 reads TGTGCCAGCGGAAGACAGGCCTACGAGCAGTACTTC. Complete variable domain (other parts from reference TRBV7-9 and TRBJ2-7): DTGVSQNPRHKITKRGQNVTFRCDPISEHNRLYWYRQTLGQGPEFLTYFQNEAQLEKSRLLSDRFSAERPKGSFSTLEIQRTEQGDSAMYLCASGRQAYEQYFGPGTRLTVT.

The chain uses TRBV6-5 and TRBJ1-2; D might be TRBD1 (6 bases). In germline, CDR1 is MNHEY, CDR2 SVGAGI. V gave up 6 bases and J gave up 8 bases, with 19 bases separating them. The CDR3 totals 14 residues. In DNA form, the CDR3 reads TGTGCCAGCAGCCTCCTGGGAGGGGGAGAGGGCTACACCTTC. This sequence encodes CASSLLGGGEGYTF.

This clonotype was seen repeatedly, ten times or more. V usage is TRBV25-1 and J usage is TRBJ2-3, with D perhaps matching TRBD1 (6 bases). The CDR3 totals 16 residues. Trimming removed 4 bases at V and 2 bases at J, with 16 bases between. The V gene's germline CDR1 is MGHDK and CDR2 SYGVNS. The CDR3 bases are TGTGCCAGCAGTGTAGGTGGGGGCCGACCCACAGATACGCAGTATTTT. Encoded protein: CASSVGGGRPTDTQYF. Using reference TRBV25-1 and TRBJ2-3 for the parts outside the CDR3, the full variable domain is EADIYQTPRYLVIGTGKKITLECSQTMGHDKMYWYQQDPGMELHLIHYSYGVNSTEKGDLSSESTVSRIRTEHFPLTLESARPSHTSQYLCASSVGGGRPTDTQYFGPGTRLTVL.

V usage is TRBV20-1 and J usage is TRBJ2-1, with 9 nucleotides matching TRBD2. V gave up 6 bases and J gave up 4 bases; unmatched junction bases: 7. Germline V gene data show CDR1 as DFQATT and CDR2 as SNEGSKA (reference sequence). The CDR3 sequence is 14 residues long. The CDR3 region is CSAATSGVYNEQFF. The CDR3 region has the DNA TGCAGTGCGGCGACTAGCGGTGTATACAATGAGCAGTTCTTC.

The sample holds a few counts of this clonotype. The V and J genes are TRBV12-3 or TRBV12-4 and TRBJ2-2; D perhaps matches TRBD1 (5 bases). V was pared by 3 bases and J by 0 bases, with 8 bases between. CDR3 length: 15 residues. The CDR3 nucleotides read TGTGCCAGCAGTTTGGTACAGGCGAACACCGGGGAGCTGTTTTTT. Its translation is CASSLVQANTGELFF.

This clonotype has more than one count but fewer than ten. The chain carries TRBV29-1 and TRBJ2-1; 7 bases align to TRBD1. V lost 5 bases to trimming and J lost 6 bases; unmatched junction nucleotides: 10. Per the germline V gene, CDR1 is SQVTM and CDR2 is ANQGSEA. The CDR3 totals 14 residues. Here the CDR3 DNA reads TGCAGCGTTCGATACAGGGGTGAATTCAATGAGCAGTTCTTC. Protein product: CSVRYRGEFNEQFF.

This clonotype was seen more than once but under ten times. The DNA for the CDR3 is TGTGCCAGCAGCTACAGGGGAGGAAATTCACCCCTCCACTTT. Translation gives CASSYRGGNSPLHF. The V gene is TRBV7-2, the J gene TRBJ1-6; 7 bases line up with TRBD1. The germline CDR1 and CDR2 sequences are SGHTA and FQGNSA. This CDR3 region has 14 residues. Trimming took 4 bases from V and 7 from J; bases not matched to a gene: 4.

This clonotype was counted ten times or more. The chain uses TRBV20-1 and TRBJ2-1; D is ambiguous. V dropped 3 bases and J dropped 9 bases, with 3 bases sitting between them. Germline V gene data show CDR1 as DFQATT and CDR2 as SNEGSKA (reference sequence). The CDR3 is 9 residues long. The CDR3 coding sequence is TGCAGTGCTAGCCTTGAGCAGTTCTTC. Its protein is CSASLEQFF.

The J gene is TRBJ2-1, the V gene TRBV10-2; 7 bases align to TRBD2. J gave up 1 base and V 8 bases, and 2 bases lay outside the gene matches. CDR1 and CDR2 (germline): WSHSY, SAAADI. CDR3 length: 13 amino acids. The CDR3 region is CASGRASYNEQFF. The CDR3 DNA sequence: TGCGCCAGCGGGAGGGCTTCCTACAATGAGCAGTTCTTC.

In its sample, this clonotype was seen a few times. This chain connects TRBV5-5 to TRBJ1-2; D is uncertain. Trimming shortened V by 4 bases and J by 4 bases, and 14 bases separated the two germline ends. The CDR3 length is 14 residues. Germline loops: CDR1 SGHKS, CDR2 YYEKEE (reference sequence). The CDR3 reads CASSPRVGRYGYTF. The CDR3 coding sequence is TGTGCCAGCAGCCCCCGGGTCGGGCGCTATGGCTACACCTTC.

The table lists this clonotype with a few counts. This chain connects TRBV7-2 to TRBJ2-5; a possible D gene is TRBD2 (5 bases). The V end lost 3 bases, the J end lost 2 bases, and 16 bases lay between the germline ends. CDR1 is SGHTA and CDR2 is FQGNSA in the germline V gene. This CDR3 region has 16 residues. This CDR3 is CASSLGRPGGQETQYF. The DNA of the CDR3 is TGTGCCAGCAGCTTGGGCCGTCCTGGCGGGCAAGAGACCCAGTACTTC.

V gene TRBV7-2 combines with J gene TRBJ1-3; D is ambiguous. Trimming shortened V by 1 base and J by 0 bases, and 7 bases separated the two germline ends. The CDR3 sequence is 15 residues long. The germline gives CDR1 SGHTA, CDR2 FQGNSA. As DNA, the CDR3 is TGTGCCAGCAGCTTAGGGATATCCTCTGGAAACACCATATATTTT. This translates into CASSLGISSGNTIYF.

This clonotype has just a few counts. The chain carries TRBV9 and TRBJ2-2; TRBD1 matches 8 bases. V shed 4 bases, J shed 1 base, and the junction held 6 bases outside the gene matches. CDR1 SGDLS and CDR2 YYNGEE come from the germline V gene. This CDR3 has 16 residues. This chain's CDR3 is CASSPRTGMNTGELFF. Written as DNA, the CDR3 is TGTGCCAGCAGCCCACGGACAGGGATGAACACCGGGGAGCTGTTTTTT.

The CDR3 bases are TGTGCCAGCAGCTTACAGGGATCCTATAATTCACCCCTCCACTTT. It yields the protein CASSLQGSYNSPLHF. This chain connects TRBV11-2 to TRBJ1-6; D possibly corresponds to TRBD1 (5 bases). The CDR3 loop spans 15 amino acids. The germline V and J ends were trimmed by 2 bases and 1 base, with 6 bases remaining between them. Germline V gene lookup returns CDR1 SGHAT and CDR2 FQNNGV.

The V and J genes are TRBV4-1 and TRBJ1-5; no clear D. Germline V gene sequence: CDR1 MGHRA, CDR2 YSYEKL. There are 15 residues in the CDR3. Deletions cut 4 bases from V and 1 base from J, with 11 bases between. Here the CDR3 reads CASSRYLMSNQPQHF. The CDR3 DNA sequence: TGCGCCAGCAGCCGGTACTTAATGAGCAATCAGCCCCAGCATTTT.